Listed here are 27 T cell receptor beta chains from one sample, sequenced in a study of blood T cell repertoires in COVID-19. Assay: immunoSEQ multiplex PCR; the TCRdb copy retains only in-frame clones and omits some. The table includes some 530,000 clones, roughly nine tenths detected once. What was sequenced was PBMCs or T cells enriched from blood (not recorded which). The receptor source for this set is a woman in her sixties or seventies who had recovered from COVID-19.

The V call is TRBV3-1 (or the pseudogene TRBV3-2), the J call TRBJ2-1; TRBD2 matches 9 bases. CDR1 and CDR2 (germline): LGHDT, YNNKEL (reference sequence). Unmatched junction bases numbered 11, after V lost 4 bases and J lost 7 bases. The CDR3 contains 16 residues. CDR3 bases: TGTGCCAGCAGCCTCAGGACGGGACTAGCATTTAATGAGCAGTTCTTC. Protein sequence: CASSLRTGLAFNEQFF.

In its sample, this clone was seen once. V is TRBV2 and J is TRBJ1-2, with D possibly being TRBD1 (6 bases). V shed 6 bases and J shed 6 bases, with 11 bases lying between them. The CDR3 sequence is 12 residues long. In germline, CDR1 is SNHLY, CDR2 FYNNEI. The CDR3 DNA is TGTGCCAGCAGGGTAGCAGGGGATGGCTACACCTTC. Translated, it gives CASRVAGDGYTF.

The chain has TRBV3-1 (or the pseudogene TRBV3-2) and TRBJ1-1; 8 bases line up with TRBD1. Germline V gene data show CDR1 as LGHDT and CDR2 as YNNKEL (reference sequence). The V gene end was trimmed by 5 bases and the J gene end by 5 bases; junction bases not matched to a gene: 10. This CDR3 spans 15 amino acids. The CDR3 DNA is TGTGCCAGCAGCTTCGGGACAGGTAGTGGAACTGAAGCTTTCTTT. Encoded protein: CASSFGTGSGTEAFF.

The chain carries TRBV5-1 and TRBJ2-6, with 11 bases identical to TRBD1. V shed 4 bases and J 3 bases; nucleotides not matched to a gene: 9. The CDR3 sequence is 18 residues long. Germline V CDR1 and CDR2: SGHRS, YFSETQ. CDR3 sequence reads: CASSPWTGGAFGANVLTF. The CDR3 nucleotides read TGCGCCAGCAGCCCTTGGACAGGGGGCGCCTTTGGGGCCAACGTCCTGACTTTC.

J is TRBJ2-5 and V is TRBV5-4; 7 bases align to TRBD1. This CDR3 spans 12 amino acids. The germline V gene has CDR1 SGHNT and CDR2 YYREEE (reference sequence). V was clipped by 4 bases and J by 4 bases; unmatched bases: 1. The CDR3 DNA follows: TGTGCCAGCAGCCGGGACAGAGAGACCCAGTACTTC. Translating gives CASSRDRETQYF.

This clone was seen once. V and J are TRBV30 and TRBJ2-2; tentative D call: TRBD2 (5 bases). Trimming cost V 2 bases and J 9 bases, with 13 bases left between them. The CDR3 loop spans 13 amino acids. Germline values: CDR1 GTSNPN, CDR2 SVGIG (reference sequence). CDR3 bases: TGTGCCTGGAGTCCCGCGGGCGCCCGGGAGCTGTTTTTT. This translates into CAWSPAGARELFF.

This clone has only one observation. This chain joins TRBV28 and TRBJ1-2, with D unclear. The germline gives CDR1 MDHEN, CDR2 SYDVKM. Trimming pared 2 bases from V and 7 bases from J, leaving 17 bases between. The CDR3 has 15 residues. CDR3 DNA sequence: TGTGCCAGCAGTTTAGAGTTAGGAGGTCTCGGTGGCTACACCTTC. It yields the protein CASSLELGGLGGYTF.

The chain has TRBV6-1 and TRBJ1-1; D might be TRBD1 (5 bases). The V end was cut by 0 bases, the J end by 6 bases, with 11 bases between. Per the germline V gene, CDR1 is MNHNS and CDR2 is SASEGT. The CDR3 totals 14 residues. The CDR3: CASSEAGLRSEAFF. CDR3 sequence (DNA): TGTGCCAGCAGTGAAGCGGGGCTCCGGTCTGAAGCTTTCTTT.

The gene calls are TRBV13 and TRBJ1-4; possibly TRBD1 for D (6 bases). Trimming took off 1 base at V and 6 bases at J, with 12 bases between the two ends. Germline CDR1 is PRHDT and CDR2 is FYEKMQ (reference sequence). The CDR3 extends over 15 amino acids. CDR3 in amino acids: CASSLAENRDEKLFF. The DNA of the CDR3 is TGTGCCAGCAGCTTAGCGGAGAACAGGGATGAAAAACTGTTTTTT. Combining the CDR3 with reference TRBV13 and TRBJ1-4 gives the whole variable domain AAGVIQSPRHLIKEKRETATLKCYPIPRHDTVYWYQQGPGQDPQFLISFYEKMQSDKGSIPDRFSAQQFSDYHSELNMSSLELGDSALYFCASSLAENRDEKLFFGSGTQLSVL.

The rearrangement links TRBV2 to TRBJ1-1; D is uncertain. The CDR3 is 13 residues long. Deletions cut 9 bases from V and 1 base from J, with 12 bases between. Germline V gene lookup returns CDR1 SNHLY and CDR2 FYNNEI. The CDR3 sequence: CASSLMGNTEAFF. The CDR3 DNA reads TGTGCCAGTAGCTTAATGGGGAACACTGAAGCTTTCTTT.

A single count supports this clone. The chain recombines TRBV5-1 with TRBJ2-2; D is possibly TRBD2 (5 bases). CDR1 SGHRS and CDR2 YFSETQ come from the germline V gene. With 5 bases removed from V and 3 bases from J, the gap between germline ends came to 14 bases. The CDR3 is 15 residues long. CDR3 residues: CASSRSGSDTGELFF. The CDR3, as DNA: TGCGCCAGCAGTAGATCGGGGTCGGACACCGGGGAGCTGTTTTTT.

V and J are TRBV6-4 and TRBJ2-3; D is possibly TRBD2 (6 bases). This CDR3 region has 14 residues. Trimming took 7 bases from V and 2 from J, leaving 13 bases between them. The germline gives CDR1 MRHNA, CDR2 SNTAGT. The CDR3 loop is CASKAGPHTDTQYF. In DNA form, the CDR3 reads TGTGCCAGCAAGGCGGGGCCCCACACAGATACGCAGTATTTT.

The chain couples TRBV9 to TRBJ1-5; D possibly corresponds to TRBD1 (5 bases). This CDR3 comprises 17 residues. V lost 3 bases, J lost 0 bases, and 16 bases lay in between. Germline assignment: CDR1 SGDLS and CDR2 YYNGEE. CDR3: CASSGSVPGLSNQPQHF. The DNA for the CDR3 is TGTGCCAGCAGCGGGTCAGTCCCAGGGCTTAGCAATCAGCCCCAGCATTTT.

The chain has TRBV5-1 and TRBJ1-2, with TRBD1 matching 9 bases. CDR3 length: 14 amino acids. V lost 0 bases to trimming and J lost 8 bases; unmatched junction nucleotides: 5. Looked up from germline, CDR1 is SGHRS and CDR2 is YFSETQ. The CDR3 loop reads CASSLEGQGKGYTF. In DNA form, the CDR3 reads TGCGCCAGCAGCTTGGAAGGACAGGGGAAGGGCTACACCTTC. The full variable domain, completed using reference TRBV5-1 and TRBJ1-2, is KAGVTQTPRYLIKTRGQQVTLSCSPISGHRSVSWYQQTPGQGLQFLFEYFSETQRNKGNFPGRFSGRQFSNSRSEMNVSTLELGDSALYLCASSLEGQGKGYTFGSGTRLTVV.

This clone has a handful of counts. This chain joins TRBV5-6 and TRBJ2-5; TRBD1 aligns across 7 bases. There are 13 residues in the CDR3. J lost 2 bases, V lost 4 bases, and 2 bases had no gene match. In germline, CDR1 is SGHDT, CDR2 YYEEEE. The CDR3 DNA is TGTGCCAGCAGCCTGGACAGGCAAGAGACCCAGTACTTC. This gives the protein CASSLDRQETQYF.

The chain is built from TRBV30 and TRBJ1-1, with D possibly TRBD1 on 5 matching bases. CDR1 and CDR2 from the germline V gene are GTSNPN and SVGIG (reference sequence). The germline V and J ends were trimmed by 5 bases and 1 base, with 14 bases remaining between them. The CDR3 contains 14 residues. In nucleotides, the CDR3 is TGTGCCTGGGGGTCCGGACATTCGAACACTGAAGCTTTCTTT. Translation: CAWGSGHSNTEAFF.

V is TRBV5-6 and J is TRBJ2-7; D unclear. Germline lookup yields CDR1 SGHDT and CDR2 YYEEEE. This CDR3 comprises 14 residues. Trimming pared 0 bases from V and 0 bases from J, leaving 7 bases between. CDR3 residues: CASSLGLFSYEQYF. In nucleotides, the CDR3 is TGTGCCAGCAGCTTGGGACTGTTCTCCTACGAGCAGTACTTC.

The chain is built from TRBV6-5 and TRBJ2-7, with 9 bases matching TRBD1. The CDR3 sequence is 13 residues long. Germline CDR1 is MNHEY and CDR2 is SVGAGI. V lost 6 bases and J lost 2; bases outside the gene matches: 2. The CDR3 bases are TGTGCCAGCAGGGGGACAGGGCCCTACGAGCAGTACGTC. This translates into CASRGTGPYEQYV.

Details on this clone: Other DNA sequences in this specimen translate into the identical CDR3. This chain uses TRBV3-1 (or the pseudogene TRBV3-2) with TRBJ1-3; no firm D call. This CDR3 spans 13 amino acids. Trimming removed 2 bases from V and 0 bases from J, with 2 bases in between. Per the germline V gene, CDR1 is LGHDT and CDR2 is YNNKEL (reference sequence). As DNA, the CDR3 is TGTGCCAGCAGCCAACGCTCTGGAAACACCATATATTTT. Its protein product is CASSQRSGNTIYF.

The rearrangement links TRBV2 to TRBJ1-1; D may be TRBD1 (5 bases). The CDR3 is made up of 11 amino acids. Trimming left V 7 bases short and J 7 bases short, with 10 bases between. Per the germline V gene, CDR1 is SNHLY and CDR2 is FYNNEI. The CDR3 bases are TGTGCCAGCACGGGAGGACATGAAGCTTTCTTT. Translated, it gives CASTGGHEAFF.

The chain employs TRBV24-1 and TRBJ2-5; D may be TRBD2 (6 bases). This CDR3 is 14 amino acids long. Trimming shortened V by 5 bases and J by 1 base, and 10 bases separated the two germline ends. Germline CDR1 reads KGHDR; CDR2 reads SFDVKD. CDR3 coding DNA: TGTGCCACCAGTGGCGGCGGGGCCCAAGAGACCCAGTACTTC. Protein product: CATSGGGAQETQYF.

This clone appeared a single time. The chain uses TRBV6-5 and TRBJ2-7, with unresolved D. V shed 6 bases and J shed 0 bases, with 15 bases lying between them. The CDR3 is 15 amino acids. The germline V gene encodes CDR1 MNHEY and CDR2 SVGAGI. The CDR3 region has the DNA TGTGCCAGCAGATCCCGAGGTGGCGGCTCCTACGAGCAGTACGTC. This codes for CASRSRGGGSYEQYV.

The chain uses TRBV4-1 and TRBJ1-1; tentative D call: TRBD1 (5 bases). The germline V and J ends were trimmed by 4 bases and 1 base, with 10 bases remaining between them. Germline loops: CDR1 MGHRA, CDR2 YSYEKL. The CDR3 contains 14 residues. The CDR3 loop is CASSPGRENTEAFF. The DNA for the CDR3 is TGCGCCAGCAGCCCTGGCAGGGAGAACACTGAAGCTTTCTTT.

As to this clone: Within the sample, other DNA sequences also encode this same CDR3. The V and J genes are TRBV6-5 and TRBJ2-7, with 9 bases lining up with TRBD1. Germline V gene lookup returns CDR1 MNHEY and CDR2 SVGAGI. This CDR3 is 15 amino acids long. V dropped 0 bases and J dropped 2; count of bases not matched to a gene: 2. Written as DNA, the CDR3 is TGTGCCAGCAGTTACTCACGGACAGGGGCCTACGAGCAGTACTTC. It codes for CASSYSRTGAYEQYF.

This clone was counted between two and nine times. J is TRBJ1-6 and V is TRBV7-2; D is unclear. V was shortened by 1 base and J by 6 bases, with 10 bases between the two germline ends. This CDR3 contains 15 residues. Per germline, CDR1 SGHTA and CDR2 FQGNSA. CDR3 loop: CASSLVSGINSPLHF. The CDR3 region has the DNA TGTGCCAGCAGCTTAGTTTCGGGGATTAATTCACCCCTCCACTTT.

The CDR3 DNA is TGTGCCAGCAGGCGCGGGGGGGAAGAGACCCAGTACTTC. Encoded protein: CASRRGGEETQYF. The chain uses TRBV6-5 and TRBJ2-5; 9 positions agree with TRBD2. The junction had 2 bases not matched to a gene; V was cut back by 6 bases and J by 3 bases. CDR3 length: 13 residues. Germline loops: CDR1 MNHEY, CDR2 SVGAGI.

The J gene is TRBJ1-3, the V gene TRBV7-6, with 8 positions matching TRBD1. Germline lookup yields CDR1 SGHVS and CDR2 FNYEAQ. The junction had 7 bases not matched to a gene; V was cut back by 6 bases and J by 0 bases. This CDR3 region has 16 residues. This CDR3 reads CASRQNTGGSGNTIYF. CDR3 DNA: TGTGCCAGCAGACAAAACACAGGGGGCTCTGGAAACACCATATATTTT.